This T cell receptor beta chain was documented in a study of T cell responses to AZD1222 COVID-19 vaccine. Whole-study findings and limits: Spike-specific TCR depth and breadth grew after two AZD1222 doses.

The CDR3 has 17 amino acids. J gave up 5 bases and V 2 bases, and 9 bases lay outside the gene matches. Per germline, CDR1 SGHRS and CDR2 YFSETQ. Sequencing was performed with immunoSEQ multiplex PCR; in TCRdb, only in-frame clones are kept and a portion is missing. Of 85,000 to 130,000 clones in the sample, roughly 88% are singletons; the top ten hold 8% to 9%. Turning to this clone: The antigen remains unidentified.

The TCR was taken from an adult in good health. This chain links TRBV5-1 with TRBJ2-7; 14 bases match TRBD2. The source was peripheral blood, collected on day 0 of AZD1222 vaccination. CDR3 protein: CASSFRGTSGRGDEQYF. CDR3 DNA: TGCGCCAGCAGCTTCCGTGGGACTAGCGGGAGAGGGGACGAGCAGTACTTC. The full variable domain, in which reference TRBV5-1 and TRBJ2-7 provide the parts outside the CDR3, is KAGVTQTPRYLIKTRGQQVTLSCSPISGHRSVSWYQQTPGQGLQFLFEYFSETQRNKGNFPGRFSGRQFSNSRSEMNVSTLELGDSALYLCASSFRGTSGRGDEQYFGPGTRLTVT.